This TCR beta chain derives from a study of blood T cell repertoires in COVID-19. Sequencing used immunoSEQ multiplex PCR; TCRdb keeps in-frame clones, though not all of them. The data hold 140,000 to 150,000 clones, with 87% observed a single time. The CDR3 extends over 16 amino acids. The ends were cut back, 0 bases at V and 2 bases at J, with 11 bases in the middle. Looked up from germline, CDR1 is KGHSH and CDR2 is LQKENI. Across under 25 US areas, participants ranged in age from about 18 to 90 years. Which cohort a participant joined came from the clinical history participants gave. The material sequenced was PBMCs or T cells enriched from blood (not recorded which). The rearrangement uses TRBV18 and TRBJ1-5, with TRBD1 as a possible D gene (5 bases). This sequence originates from a woman aged 40 to 55 who had been exposed to COVID-19. The CDR3 here is CASSPPGGAGNQPQHF. Here the CDR3 DNA reads TGTGCCAGCTCACCACCAGGAGGGGCTGGCAATCAGCCCCAGCATTTT.